This T cell receptor (beta chain) came from a study of shared clonotypes between healthy human individuals. Turning to the study itself: Three plates each covered CD4 naive and memory; CD8 naive two, CD8 memory one. Regarding the study as a whole: Exclusively blood specimens were collected; tissue repertoires likely differ.

As concerns this clone: Its target is not known.

Germline loops: CDR1 LNHNV, CDR2 YYDKDF (reference sequence). V was pared by 2 bases and J by 7 bases, with 6 bases of the junction left unmatched. The CDR3 spans 15 residues. The method was immunoSEQ multiplex PCR; TCRdb's version includes in-frame clones alone and lacks a portion of them. The sample consists of more than 2,000,000 clones, over 85% of them appearing once. Source material: naive CD4+ T cells from PBMCs. The subset here: CD45RA+ positively selected. This sequence originates from a man younger than 30 in good health. Some clones in this sample may be carry-over from other donors' samples. The chain is built from TRBV15 and TRBJ1-4; 8 bases agree with TRBD1. The CDR3 region has the DNA TGTGCCACCAGCAGACAGGGGGCAAGACTTGAAAAACTGTTTTTT. Translating gives CATSRQGARLEKLFF.